These 9 T cell receptor beta chains originate from one sample sequenced in a study of persistence of HIV-infected CD4 T cells. Anti-CD3/anti-CD28 beads served as a nonspecific positive control stimulus. Sorting of responding CD4+ T cells relied on upregulated CD40 ligand together with CD69. These receptors are not linked to any known antigen. The libraries were made with immunoSEQ version 4 in survey mode. Only in-frame clones appear in the TCRdb table, and some are missing; sequencing was by immunoSEQ multiplex PCR. The sample lists over 35,000 clones; 90% to 95% were seen once. Sequencing was performed on CD4+ T cells sorted from PBMCs after approximately 19-hour stimulation, taken from a patient who received antiretroviral therapy. The receptors originated from an adult man with HIV who was CMV-seropositive.

The chain is built from TRBV4-1 and TRBJ1-1, with TRBD1 matching over 7 bases. J was trimmed by 4 bases and V by 0 bases; bases with no gene match: 14. The germline V gene has CDR1 MGHRA and CDR2 YSYEKL. The CDR3 is made up of 18 amino acids. The DNA for the CDR3 is TGCGCCAGCAGCCAAGAAATTGGGGAACAGGGGCGCGTCACTGAAGCTTTCTTT. Its translation: CASSQEIGEQGRVTEAFF.

The rearrangement uses TRBV2 and TRBJ2-2; no reliable D call. The CDR3 has 13 amino acids. V dropped 7 bases and J dropped 1 base, with 7 bases sitting between them. Germline V lookup: CDR1 SNHLY, CDR2 FYNNEI. The CDR3 coding sequence is TGTGCCAGCACACAGATGAACACCGGGGAGCTGTTTTTT. This encodes CASTQMNTGELFF. The full variable domain, rest sourced from reference TRBV2 and TRBJ2-2, is EPEVTQTPSHQVTQMGQEVILRCVPISNHLYFYWYRQILGQKVEFLVSFYNNEISEKSEIFDDQFSVERPDGSNFTLKIRSTKLEDSAMYFCASTQMNTGELFFGEGSRLTVL.

J is TRBJ1-3 and V is TRBV5-1; D might be TRBD1 (6 bases). The germline V gene encodes CDR1 SGHRS and CDR2 YFSETQ. Trimming left V 2 bases short and J 2 bases short, with 11 bases between. This CDR3 has 15 residues. This CDR3 is CASSFTGSAGNTIYF. The CDR3 coding sequence is TGCGCCAGCAGCTTCACAGGGTCAGCTGGAAACACCATATATTTT.

The gene calls are TRBV3-1 (or the pseudogene TRBV3-2) and TRBJ2-3; D unresolved. This CDR3 is built from 17 residues. CDR1 and CDR2 (germline): LGHDT, YNNKEL (reference sequence). V lost 4 bases, J lost 2 bases, and 19 bases lay in between. CDR3 sequence (DNA): TGTGCCAGCAGCCCCTCGGGCCCGAAACTCAACACAGATACGCAGTATTTT. It encodes CASSPSGPKLNTDTQYF.

V and J are TRBV28 and TRBJ1-5; maybe TRBD1 (6 bases). V shed 8 bases and J shed 4 bases, with 18 bases lying between them. This CDR3 is 15 amino acids long. Germline assignment: CDR1 MDHEN and CDR2 SYDVKM. The CDR3 region has the DNA TGTGCCAGCCGCCGGGTAGGGGGTCTAAATCAGCCCCAGCATTTT. The encoded protein is CASRRVGGLNQPQHF.

CDR3 in DNA: TGTGCCAGTAGTATAGGGGGAGGGAGCTACGAGCAGTACTTC. It encodes CASSIGGGSYEQYF. The chain recombines TRBV19 with TRBJ2-7, with 7 bases lining up with TRBD2. Germline V gene lookup returns CDR1 LNHDA and CDR2 SQIVND (reference sequence). The V gene end was trimmed by 1 base and the J gene end by 3 bases; junction bases not matched to a gene: 3. The CDR3 totals 14 residues.

This rearrangement joins TRBV24-1 to TRBJ1-2, with 7 positions matching TRBD1. CDR3 size: 19 residues. The V and J ends lost 3 bases and 7 bases, in that order; junction bases with no gene match: 22. Germline loops: CDR1 KGHDR, CDR2 SFDVKD. DNA for the CDR3: TGTGCCACCAGTGATCCGCCAGGGGGAAAAGGGGGGCTATCTTTTGGCTACACCTTC. Translation gives CATSDPPGGKGGLSFGYTF.

The genes are TRBV4-1 and TRBJ2-1; possibly TRBD1 for D (6 bases). V shed 1 base and J shed 8 bases, with 15 bases lying between them. The length of the CDR3 is 15 residues. Germline lookup yields CDR1 MGHRA and CDR2 YSYEKL. The CDR3 nucleotides are TGCGCCAGCAGCCAAGTGGGGGCAGGGGTGGATGAGCAGTTCTTC. Its protein is CASSQVGAGVDEQFF.

The rearrangement joins TRBV3-1 (or the pseudogene TRBV3-2) to TRBJ2-7, with 8 positions matching TRBD1. The ends lost 4 bases at V and 2 bases at J; junction bases unmatched: 4. CDR3 length equals 14 residues. The germline gives CDR1 LGHDT, CDR2 YNNKEL (reference sequence). The CDR3 reads CASSPRTGTYEQYF. CDR3 sequence (DNA): TGTGCCAGCAGCCCTAGGACAGGGACCTACGAGCAGTACTTC.